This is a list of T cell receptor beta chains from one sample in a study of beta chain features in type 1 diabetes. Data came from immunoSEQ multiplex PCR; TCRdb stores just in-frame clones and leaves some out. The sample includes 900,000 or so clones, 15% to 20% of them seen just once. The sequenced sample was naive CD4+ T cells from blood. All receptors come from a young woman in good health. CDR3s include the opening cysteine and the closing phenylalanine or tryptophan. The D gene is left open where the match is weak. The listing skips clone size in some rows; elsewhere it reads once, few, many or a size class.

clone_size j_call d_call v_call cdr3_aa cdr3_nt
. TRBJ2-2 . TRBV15 CATTAFGGELFF TGTGCCACCACAGCATTTGGGGGGGAGCTGTTTTTT
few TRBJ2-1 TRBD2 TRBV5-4 CASSDGLAVYNEQFF TGTGCCAGCAGCGACGGACTAGCGGTCTACAATGAGCAGTTCTTC
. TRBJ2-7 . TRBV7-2 CASSLAVQGAYEQYF TGTGCCAGCAGCTTAGCGGTACAGGGAGCCTACGAGCAGTACTTC
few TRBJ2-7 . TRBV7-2 CASSPGGRAYEQYF TGTGCCAGCAGCCCGGGCGGGCGCGCCTACGAGCAGTACTTC
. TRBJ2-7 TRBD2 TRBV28 CASSSPSGRYEQYF TGTGCCAGCAGTTCACCTAGCGGGAGGTACGAGCAGTACTTC
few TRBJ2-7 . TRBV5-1 CASSLAEADSYEQYF TGCGCCAGCAGCTTGGCCGAGGCAGACTCCTACGAGCAGTACTTC
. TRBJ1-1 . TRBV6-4 CASRQQPLNTEAFF TGTGCCAGCAGGCAACAGCCCCTGAACACTGAAGCTTTCTTT
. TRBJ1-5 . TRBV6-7 CASNPTKASNQPQHF TGTGCCAGCAACCCCACCAAGGCTAGCAATCAGCCCCAGCATTTT
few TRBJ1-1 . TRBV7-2 CASSSHRNTEAFF TGTGCCAGCAGCTCTCACAGGAACACTGAAGCTTTCTTT
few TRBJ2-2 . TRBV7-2 CASSLARRISF TGTGCCAGCAGCTTAGCGCGGAGGATCTCTTTT
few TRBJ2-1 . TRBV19 CASSMLLLRDEQFF TGTGCCAGTAGTATGCTCCTCCTAAGAGATGAGCAGTTCTTC
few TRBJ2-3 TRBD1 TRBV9 CASCPGTGTWEPQYF TGTGCCAGCTGCCCCGGGACAGGGACTTGGGAACCGCAGTATTTT
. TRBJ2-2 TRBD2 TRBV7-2 CASSPGAGVGTGELFF TGTGCCAGCAGCCCAGGAGCGGGAGTGGGAACCGGGGAGCTGTTTTTT
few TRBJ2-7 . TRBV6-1 CASSETVAYEQYF TGTGCCAGCAGCGAGACGGTTGCCTACGAGCAGTACTTC
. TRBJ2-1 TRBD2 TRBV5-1 CASSLDLAGAYNEQFF TGCGCCAGCAGCTTGGACCTAGCGGGAGCATACAATGAGCAGTTCTTC
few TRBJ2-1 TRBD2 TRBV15 CATSSRRSGSRNEQFF TGTGCCACCAGCAGTAGGAGGAGCGGGAGTCGCAATGAGCAGTTCTTC
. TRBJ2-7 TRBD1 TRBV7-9 CASSFGRTGIYEQYF TGTGCCAGCAGCTTCGGGCGGACAGGGATCTACGAGCAGTACTTC
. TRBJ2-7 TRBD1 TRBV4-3 CASSQAQGAYEQYF TGCGCCAGCAGCCAAGCACAGGGGGCCTACGAGCAGTACTTC
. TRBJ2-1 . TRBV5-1 CASSLGLDSYNEQFF TGCGCCAGCAGCTTGGGACTCGACTCCTACAATGAGCAGTTCTTC
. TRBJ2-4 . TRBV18 CASSSGPENIQYF TGTGCCAGCTCATCGGGACCCGAAAACATTCAGTACTTC
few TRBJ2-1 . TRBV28 CASRFQVGTSEQFF TGTGCCAGCAGGTTCCAGGTAGGGACAAGTGAGCAGTTCTTC
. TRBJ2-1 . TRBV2 CASSGGGWEQFF TGTGCCAGCAGTGGAGGGGGGTGGGAGCAGTTCTTC
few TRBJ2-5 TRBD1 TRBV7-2 CASSFGTGETQYF TGTGCCAGCAGCTTCGGGACAGGGGAGACCCAGTACTTC
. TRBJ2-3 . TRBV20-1 CSAIWTDTQYF TGCAGTGCTATTTGGACAGATACGCAGTATTTT
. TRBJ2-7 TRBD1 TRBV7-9 CASSSSLQTGQYEQYF TGTGCCAGCAGCTCCTCCCTTCAGACAGGGCAGTACGAGCAGTACTTC